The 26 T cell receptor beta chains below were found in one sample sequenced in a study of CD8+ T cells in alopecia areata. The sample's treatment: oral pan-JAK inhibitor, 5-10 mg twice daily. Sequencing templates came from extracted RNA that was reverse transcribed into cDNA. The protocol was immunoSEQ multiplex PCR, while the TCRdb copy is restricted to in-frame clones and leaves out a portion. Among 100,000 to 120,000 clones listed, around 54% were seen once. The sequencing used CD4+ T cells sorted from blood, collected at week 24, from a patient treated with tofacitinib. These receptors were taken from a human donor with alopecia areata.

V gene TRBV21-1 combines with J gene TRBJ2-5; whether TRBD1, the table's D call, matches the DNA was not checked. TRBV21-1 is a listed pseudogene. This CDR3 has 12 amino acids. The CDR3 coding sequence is TGTGCCAGCAGCGACAGGGGGAAGACCCAGTACTTC. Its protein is CASSDRGKTQYF.

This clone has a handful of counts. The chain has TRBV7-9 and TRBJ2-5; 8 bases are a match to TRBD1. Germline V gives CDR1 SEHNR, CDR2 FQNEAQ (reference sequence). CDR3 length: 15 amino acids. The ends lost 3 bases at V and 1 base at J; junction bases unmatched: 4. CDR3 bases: TGTGCCAGCAGCTTGGAGACAGGGGCCCAAGAGACCCAGTACTTC. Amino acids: CASSLETGAQETQYF.

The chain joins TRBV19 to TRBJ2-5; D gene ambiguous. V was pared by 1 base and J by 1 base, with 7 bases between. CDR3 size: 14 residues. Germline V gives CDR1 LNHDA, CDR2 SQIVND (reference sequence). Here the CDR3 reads CASSIARTQETQYF. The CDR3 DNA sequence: TGTGCCAGTAGTATAGCGCGGACCCAAGAGACCCAGTACTTC.

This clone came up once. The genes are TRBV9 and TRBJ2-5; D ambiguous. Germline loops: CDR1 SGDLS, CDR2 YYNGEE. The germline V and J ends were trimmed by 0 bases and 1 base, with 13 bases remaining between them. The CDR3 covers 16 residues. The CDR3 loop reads CASSVGPPNFQETQYF. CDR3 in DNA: TGTGCCAGCAGCGTAGGCCCCCCTAACTTCCAAGAGACCCAGTACTTC.

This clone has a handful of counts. CDR3 loop: CASSLIGQETQYF. CDR3 bases: TGCGCCAGCAGTCTAATAGGTCAAGAGACCCAGTACTTC. The J gene is TRBJ2-5, the V gene TRBV23-1, with no clear D. TRBV23-1 is an open reading frame whose function is uncertain. This CDR3 has 13 residues. V gave up 4 bases and J gave up 2 bases, with 8 bases separating them.

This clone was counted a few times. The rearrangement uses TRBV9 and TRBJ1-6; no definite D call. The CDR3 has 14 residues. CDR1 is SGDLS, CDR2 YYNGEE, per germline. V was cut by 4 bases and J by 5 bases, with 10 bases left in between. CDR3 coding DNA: TGTGCCAGCAGCTCCCGGGGTAATAATTCACCCCTCCACTTT. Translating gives CASSSRGNNSPLHF. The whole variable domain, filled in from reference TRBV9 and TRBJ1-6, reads DSGVTQTPKHLITATGQRVTLRCSPRSGDLSVYWYQQSLDQGLQFLIQYYNGEERAKGNILERFSAQQFPDLHSELNLSSLELGDSALYFCASSSRGNNSPLHFGNGTRLTVT.

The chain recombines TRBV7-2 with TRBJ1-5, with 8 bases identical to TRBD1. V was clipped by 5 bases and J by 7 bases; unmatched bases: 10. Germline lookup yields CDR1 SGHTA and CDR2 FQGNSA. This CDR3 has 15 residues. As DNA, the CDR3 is TGTGCCAGCAGCGAGACCGGACAGGGTCACCAGCCCCAGCATTTT. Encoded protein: CASSETGQGHQPQHF.

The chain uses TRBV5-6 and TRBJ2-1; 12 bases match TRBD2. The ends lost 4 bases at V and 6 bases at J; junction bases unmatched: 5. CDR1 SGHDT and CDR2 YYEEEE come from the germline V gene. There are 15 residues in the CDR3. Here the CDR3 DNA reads TGTGCCAGCAGCCAACCTAGCGGGGGGGCCAATGAGCAGTTCTTC. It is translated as CASSQPSGGANEQFF.

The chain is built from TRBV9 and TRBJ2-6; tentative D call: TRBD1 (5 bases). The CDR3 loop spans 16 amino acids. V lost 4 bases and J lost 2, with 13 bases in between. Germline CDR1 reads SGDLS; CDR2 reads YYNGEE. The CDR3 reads CASSSDSQPGANVLTF. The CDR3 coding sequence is TGTGCCAGCAGCTCCGACAGCCAACCTGGGGCCAACGTCCTGACTTTC.

The CDR3 bases are TGTGCCAGCAGGTGGCGTAATGAGCAGTTCTTC. As protein: CASRWRNEQFF. The chain uses TRBV7-9 and TRBJ2-1; D not resolved. CDR3 size: 11 residues. Trimming took off 6 bases at V and 7 bases at J, with 7 bases between the two ends. Germline V CDR1 and CDR2: SEHNR, FQNEAQ (reference sequence).

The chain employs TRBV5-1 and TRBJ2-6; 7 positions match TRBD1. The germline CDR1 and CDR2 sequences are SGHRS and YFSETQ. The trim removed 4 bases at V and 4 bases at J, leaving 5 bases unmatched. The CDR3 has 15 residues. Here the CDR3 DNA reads TGCGCCAGCAGCATACAGGGGATAGGGGCCAACGTCCTGACTTTC. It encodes CASSIQGIGANVLTF.

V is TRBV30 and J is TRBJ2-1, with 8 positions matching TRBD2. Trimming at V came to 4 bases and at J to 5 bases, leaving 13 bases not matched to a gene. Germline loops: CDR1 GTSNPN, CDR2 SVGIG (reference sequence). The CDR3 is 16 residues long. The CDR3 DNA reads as TGTGCCTGGAAAAGATCACGACTAGCGAGCAACAATGAGCAGTTCTTC. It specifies CAWKRSRLASNNEQFF.

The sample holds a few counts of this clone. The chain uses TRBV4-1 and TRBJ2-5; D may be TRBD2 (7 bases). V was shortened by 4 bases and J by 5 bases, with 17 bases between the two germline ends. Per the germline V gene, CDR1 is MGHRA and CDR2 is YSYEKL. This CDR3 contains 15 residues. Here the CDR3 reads CASSRLEGGEETQYF. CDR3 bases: TGCGCCAGCAGCCGCCTGGAGGGGGGGGAGGAGACCCAGTACTTC.

CDR3 bases: TGTGCCAGCAGCCAACGGACAGGGAGGAGCTCCTACGAGCAGTACTTC. Its translation is CASSQRTGRSSYEQYF. J is TRBJ2-7 and V is TRBV7-2; TRBD1 aligns across 8 bases. Germline CDR1 is SGHTA and CDR2 is FQGNSA. Trimming removed 5 bases from V and 0 bases from J; junction bases left unmatched: 9. The CDR3 sequence is 16 residues long.

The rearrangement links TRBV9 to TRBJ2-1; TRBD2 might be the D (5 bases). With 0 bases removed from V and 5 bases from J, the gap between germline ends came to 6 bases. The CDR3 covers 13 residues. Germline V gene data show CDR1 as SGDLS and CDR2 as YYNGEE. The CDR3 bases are TGTGCCAGCAGCGTAGCGGGGAACAATGAGCAGTTCTTC. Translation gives CASSVAGNNEQFF.

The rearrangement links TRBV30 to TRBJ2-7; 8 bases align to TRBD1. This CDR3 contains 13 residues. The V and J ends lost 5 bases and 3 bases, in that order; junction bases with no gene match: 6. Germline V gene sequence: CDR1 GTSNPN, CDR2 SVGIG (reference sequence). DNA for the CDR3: TGTGCCTGGGCAGGGGGCCCCCTCTACGAGCAGTACTTC. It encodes CAWAGGPLYEQYF.

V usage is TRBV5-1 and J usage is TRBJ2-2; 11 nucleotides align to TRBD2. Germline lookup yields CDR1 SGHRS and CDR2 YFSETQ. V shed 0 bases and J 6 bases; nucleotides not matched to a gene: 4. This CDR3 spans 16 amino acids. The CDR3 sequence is CASSLDTSGGAGELFF. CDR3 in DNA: TGCGCCAGCAGCTTGGATACTAGCGGGGGAGCCGGGGAGCTGTTTTTT.

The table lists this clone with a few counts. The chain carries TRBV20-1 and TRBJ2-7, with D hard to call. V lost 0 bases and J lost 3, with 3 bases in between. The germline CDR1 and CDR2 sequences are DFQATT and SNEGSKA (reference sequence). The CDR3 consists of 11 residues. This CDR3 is CSAREDYEQYF. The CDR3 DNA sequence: TGCAGTGCTAGAGAGGACTACGAGCAGTACTTC.

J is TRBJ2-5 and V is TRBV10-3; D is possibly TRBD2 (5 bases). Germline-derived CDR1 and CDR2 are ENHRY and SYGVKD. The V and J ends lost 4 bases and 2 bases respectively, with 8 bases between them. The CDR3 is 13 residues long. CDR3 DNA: TGTGCCATCAGTGGGACTTCGCAAGAGACCCAGTACTTC. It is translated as CAISGTSQETQYF.

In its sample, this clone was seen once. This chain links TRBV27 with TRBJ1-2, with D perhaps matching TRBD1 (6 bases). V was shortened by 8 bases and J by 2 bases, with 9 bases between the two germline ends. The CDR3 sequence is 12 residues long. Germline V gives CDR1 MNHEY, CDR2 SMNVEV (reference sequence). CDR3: CASRQGNYGYTF. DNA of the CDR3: TGTGCCAGCCGTCAGGGGAACTATGGCTACACCTTC.

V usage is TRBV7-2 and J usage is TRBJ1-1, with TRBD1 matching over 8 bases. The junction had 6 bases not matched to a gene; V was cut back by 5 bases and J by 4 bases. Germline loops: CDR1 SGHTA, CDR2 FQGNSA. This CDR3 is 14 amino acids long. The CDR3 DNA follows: TGTGCCAGCAGCCTTTCTACAGGGGGCACTGAAGCTTTCTTT. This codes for CASSLSTGGTEAFF.

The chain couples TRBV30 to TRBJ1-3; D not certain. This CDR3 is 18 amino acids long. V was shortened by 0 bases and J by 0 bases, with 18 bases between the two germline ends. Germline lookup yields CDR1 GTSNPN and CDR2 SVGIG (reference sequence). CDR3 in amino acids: CAWSVRLPASISGNTIYF. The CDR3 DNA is TGTGCCTGGAGTGTACGTTTGCCGGCATCTATCTCTGGAAACACCATATATTTT. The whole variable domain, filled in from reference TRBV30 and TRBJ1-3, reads SQTIHQWPATLVQPVGSPLSLECTVEGTSNPNLYWYRQAAGRGLQLLFYSVGIGQISSEVPQNLSASRPQDRQFILSSKKLLLSDSGFYLCAWSVRLPASISGNTIYFGEGSWLTVV.

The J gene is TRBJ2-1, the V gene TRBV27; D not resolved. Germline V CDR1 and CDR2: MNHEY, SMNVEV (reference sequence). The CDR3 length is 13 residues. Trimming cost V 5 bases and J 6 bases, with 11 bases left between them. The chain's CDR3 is CASSRPQVNEQFF. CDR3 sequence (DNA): TGTGCCAGCAGTCGACCCCAAGTCAATGAGCAGTTCTTC.

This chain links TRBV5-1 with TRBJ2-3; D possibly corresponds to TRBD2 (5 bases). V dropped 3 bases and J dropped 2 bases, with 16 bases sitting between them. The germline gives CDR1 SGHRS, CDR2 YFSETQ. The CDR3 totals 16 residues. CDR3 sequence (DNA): TGCGCCAGCAGCTCGGATCCCAGCGGAATCACAGATACGCAGTATTTT. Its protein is CASSSDPSGITDTQYF.

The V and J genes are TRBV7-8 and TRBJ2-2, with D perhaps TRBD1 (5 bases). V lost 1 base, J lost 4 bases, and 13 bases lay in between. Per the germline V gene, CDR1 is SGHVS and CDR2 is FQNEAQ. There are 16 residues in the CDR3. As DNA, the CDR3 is TGTGCCAGCAGCTTAGTCGGCAGGGTTGGCACCGGGGAGCTGTTTTTT. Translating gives CASSLVGRVGTGELFF.

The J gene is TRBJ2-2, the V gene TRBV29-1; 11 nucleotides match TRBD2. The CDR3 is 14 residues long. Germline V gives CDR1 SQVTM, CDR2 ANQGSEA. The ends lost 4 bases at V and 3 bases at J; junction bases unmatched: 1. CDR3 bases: TGCAGCGTTGTAGCGGGGGGGCACACCGGGGAGCTGTTTTTT. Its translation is CSVVAGGHTGELFF.